The 7 T cell receptor beta chains given below trace back to one sample, sequenced in a study of Ad26.COV2.S vaccination and SARS-CoV-2 variants. Regarding treatment: roughly 19 received Ad26.COV2.S at low or high dose, single or two shots; about five received placebo; per-sample allocation not given. Sampling was performed 63 days after the first vaccine or placebo injection. The data were produced by immunoSEQ multiplex PCR, yet TCRdb's version contains in-frame clones alone and is incomplete. The table lists 300,000 to 500,000 clones, around 85% of them singletons. The sequencing here drew on peripheral blood, taken in a trial of Ad26.COV2.S vaccine versus placebo. Receptors were obtained from a person between 18 and 65 years old who received the Ad26.COV2.S COVID-19 vaccine or a placebo.

The gene calls are TRBV7-8 and TRBJ1-5, with 10 bases aligning to TRBD1. This CDR3 comprises 15 residues. The trim removed 1 base at V and 6 bases at J, leaving 3 bases unmatched. Germline CDR1 and CDR2: SGHVS and FQNEAQ. The CDR3 loop reads CASSLGDRGSQPQHF. The CDR3 bases are TGTGCCAGCAGCTTAGGGGACAGGGGAAGTCAGCCCCAGCATTTT.

This rearrangement joins TRBV6-6 to TRBJ2-5; D is unclear. Germline assignment: CDR1 MNHNY and CDR2 SVGAGI (reference sequence). The CDR3 is 13 residues long. V was pared by 8 bases and J by 1 base, with 11 bases between. DNA of the CDR3: TGTGCCAGCCTAGGCCAGATCCAAGAGACCCAGTACTTC. Residues: CASLGQIQETQYF.

The chain combines TRBV3-1 (or the pseudogene TRBV3-2) with TRBJ2-7; 9 bases are a match to TRBD2. The CDR3 runs 15 residues. Germline assignment: CDR1 LGHDT and CDR2 YNNKEL (reference sequence). The V gene end was trimmed by 3 bases and the J gene end by 0 bases; junction bases not matched to a gene: 3. The CDR3 loop is CASSQLAGDSYEQYF. For the CDR3, the DNA is TGTGCCAGCAGCCAGTTAGCGGGGGACTCCTACGAGCAGTACTTC.

This sequence joins TRBV5-4 and TRBJ2-3, with TRBD2 matching over 7 bases. The CDR3 has 13 amino acids. J was trimmed by 9 bases and V by 3 bases; bases with no gene match: 7. Germline CDR1 is SGHNT and CDR2 is YYREEE (reference sequence). CDR3 loop: CASSSVGGVTQYF. The CDR3 DNA reads TGTGCCAGCAGCTCGGTGGGGGGGGTGACGCAGTATTTT.

J is TRBJ1-2 and V is TRBV19; D gene unclear. The germline V gene has CDR1 LNHDA and CDR2 SQIVND (reference sequence). The CDR3 is 16 amino acids. Trimming removed 3 bases from V and 4 bases from J, with 18 bases in between. CDR3 sequence reads: CASSISVSLRIYGYTF. The DNA of the CDR3 is TGTGCCAGTAGTATCTCGGTCAGTCTTCGTATCTATGGCTACACCTTC.

This clone has only a few counts. This sequence joins TRBV5-1 and TRBJ1-1; 8 bases match TRBD1. There are 15 residues in the CDR3. The junction had 5 bases not matched to a gene; V was cut back by 4 bases and J by 0 bases. Germline assignment: CDR1 SGHRS and CDR2 YFSETQ. CDR3 loop: CASSIRQGMNTEAFF. As DNA, the CDR3 is TGCGCCAGCAGCATAAGACAGGGGATGAACACTGAAGCTTTCTTT.

This clone was detected a few times. This chain connects TRBV5-5 to TRBJ2-2; D possibly corresponds to TRBD2 (6 bases). The length of the CDR3 is 15 residues. Per germline, CDR1 SGHKS and CDR2 YYEKEE (reference sequence). V shed 3 bases and J shed 5 bases, with 14 bases lying between them. The CDR3 sequence is CASSSREVQTGELFF. CDR3 coding DNA: TGTGCCAGCAGCTCCAGGGAGGTACAGACCGGGGAGCTGTTTTTT.